This TCR beta chain was retrieved from a study of blood T cell repertoires in COVID-19. CDR1 is SQVTM and CDR2 is ANQGSEA in the germline V gene. The CDR3 contains 13 residues. V gave up 6 bases and J gave up 5 bases; unmatched junction bases: 3. How the authors handled the data: Using reference gene primer amplification, nucleated cell counts were estimated. Assay used: immunoSEQ multiplex PCR; TCRdb lists only in-frame clones, some missing. The DNA gave D and trimming, while V, J and clone size come from that table. Of 65,000 or so clones in the sample, roughly nine tenths are singletons; the top ten hold around a tenth.

Sequenced input: peripheral blood. This receptor was taken from a human donor with acute or convalescent COVID-19. The donor label of this sample is uncertain. The chain is built from TRBV29-1 and TRBJ1-5; 11 positions match TRBD1. The chain's CDR3 is CSVGTGGDQPQHF. In nucleotides, the CDR3 is TGCAGCGTCGGGACAGGGGGAGATCAGCCCCAGCATTTT.